A single sample is the source of the 22 T cell receptor beta chains below, sequenced in a study of T-cell reconstitution after alpha-beta-depleted transplantation in children. Unique molecular identifiers featured in how the TCRbeta library was prepared. TCRdb passed the PCR reads through MiXCR, listing each CDR3 protein once. The table shows 190,000 or so distinct CDR3 sequences, with approximately 6.8% occurring only once. Sequencing used PBMCs from the stem cell graft donor, obtained from the stem cell graft. The receptor source for this set is a human donor who donated a stem cell graft to a child with Wiskott-Aldrich syndrome.

This clonotype was seen many times. The chain uses TRBV27 and TRBJ2-4, with no clear D. The CDR3 sequence is 14 residues long. In germline, CDR1 is MNHEY, CDR2 SMNVEV (reference sequence). V dropped 5 bases and J dropped 3 bases, with 11 bases sitting between them. The CDR3: CASSTSGFKNIQYF. As DNA, the CDR3 is TGTGCCAGCAGTACCTCGGGCTTCAAAAACATTCAGTACTTC.

At least ten counts were recorded for this clonotype. The chain joins TRBV5-5 to TRBJ2-4; TRBD2 might be the D (6 bases). Germline-derived CDR1 and CDR2 are SGHKS and YYEKEE (reference sequence). V was cut by 0 bases and J by 3 bases, with 7 bases left in between. The CDR3 is 14 residues long. The CDR3 sequence is CASSLDGGKNIQYF. Here the CDR3 DNA reads TGTGCCAGCAGCTTGGACGGGGGCAAAAACATTCAGTACTTC.

The chain recombines TRBV7-2 with TRBJ2-6; no clear D gene. The germline CDR1 and CDR2 sequences are SGHTA and FQGNSA. V was clipped by 1 base and J by 0 bases, with 7 bases between them. The CDR3 covers 16 residues. The CDR3 reads CASSLGGSSGANVLTF. The CDR3 nucleotides read TGTGCCAGCAGCTTAGGGGGTAGCTCTGGGGCCAACGTCCTGACTTTC.

V usage is TRBV29-1 and J usage is TRBJ2-7; 10 bases fit TRBD2. V lost 5 bases and J lost 3; bases outside the gene matches: 10. The CDR3 spans 15 residues. The germline CDR1 and CDR2 sequences are SQVTM and ANQGSEA. The CDR3 DNA is TGCAGCGTTAGACCGGGACTAGCGTCCGACTACGAGCAGTACTTC. Translation gives CSVRPGLASDYEQYF.

This clonotype occurred many times. The chain is built from TRBV24-1 and TRBJ2-1; TRBD2 matches 14 bases. CDR1 and CDR2 from the germline V gene are KGHDR and SFDVKD. J gave up 9 bases and V 5 bases, and 8 bases lay outside the gene matches. The CDR3 has 16 residues. The CDR3 DNA reads as TGTGCCACCAGTGCACCCGGGACTAGCGGGAGATCTGAGCAGTTCTTC. It encodes CATSAPGTSGRSEQFF.

This clonotype was seen repeatedly, ten times or more. The CDR3 sequence: CASSGSTGATYNEQFF. The DNA for the CDR3 is TGTGCCAGCAGCGGGTCTACAGGGGCTACCTACAATGAGCAGTTCTTC. The chain is built from TRBV5-6 and TRBJ2-1; TRBD1 agrees at 7 bases. CDR1 and CDR2 from the germline V gene are SGHDT and YYEEEE. Trimming cost V 4 bases and J 2 bases; bases outside gene matches: 9. The CDR3 totals 16 residues.

This clonotype was picked up many times. The chain has TRBV20-1 and TRBJ2-3, with 7 positions matching TRBD2. Per germline, CDR1 DFQATT and CDR2 SNEGSKA (reference sequence). J lost 4 bases, V lost 0 bases, and 4 bases had no gene match. This CDR3 has 14 residues. CDR3: CSARDKGRADTQYF. The CDR3 DNA reads as TGCAGTGCTAGAGATAAAGGGAGGGCAGATACGCAGTATTTT.

This clonotype was seen many times. The chain employs TRBV20-1 and TRBJ2-7; possibly TRBD1 for D (6 bases). Germline V gene sequence: CDR1 DFQATT, CDR2 SNEGSKA (reference sequence). The CDR3 is 12 amino acids. The germline V and J ends were trimmed by 7 bases and 2 bases, with 12 bases remaining between them. CDR3 coding DNA: TGCAGTGGACGACAGGACCCCTACGAGCAGTACTTC. This translates into CSGRQDPYEQYF.

This clonotype came up a few times. The chain links TRBV5-1 to TRBJ2-5, with D possibly TRBD2 on 5 matching bases. The germline V gene has CDR1 SGHRS and CDR2 YFSETQ. V was pared by 0 bases and J by 2 bases, with 17 bases between. The length of the CDR3 is 17 residues. CDR3 residues: CASSLGFFGEPQETQYF. CDR3 in DNA: TGCGCCAGCAGCTTGGGATTTTTCGGGGAGCCTCAAGAGACCCAGTACTTC.

The chain has TRBV2 and TRBJ2-1; 8 nucleotides match TRBD2. CDR3 length: 15 residues. V lost 4 bases, J lost 9 bases, and 11 bases stayed unmatched. Germline V gene lookup returns CDR1 SNHLY and CDR2 FYNNEI. The CDR3 here is CASSVAGGAYGEQFF. The CDR3 DNA reads as TGTGCCAGCAGTGTTGCGGGGGGCGCCTACGGTGAGCAGTTCTTC.

This chain uses TRBV10-3 with TRBJ2-2; D possibly corresponds to TRBD1 (6 bases). This CDR3 region has 16 residues. Germline V CDR1 and CDR2: ENHRY, SYGVKD. With 3 bases removed from V and 0 bases from J, the gap between germline ends came to 11 bases. This CDR3 reads CAISDQDSTNTGELFF. CDR3 DNA: TGTGCCATCAGTGACCAGGACAGCACGAACACCGGGGAGCTGTTTTTT.

J is TRBJ1-5 and V is TRBV7-9; D is ambiguous. Per the germline V gene, CDR1 is SEHNR and CDR2 is FQNEAQ (reference sequence). The CDR3 length is 13 residues. V lost 5 bases and J 4 bases, leaving 9 bases between the germline ends. CDR3 sequence (DNA): TGTGCCAGCAGCCAACAGCAAAATCAGCCCCAGCATTTT. Protein product: CASSQQQNQPQHF.

This clonotype was seen many times. The CDR3 DNA sequence: TGTGCCAGCTCAGGACAGGATAGCAATCAGCCCCAGCATTTT. The encoded protein is CASSGQDSNQPQHF. The genes are TRBV18 and TRBJ1-5; 7 bases agree with TRBD1. Germline values: CDR1 KGHSH, CDR2 LQKENI. The CDR3 covers 14 residues. V trimming: 5 bases; J trimming: 0 bases; junction bases outside the gene matches: 1.

This clonotype was counted a few times. Here the CDR3 reads CASSLVISGGTDTQYF. The CDR3 DNA sequence: TGTGCCAGCAGCTTGGTGATTAGCGGGGGCACAGATACGCAGTATTTT. This sequence joins TRBV5-5 and TRBJ2-3; 8 bases agree with TRBD2. J was trimmed by 1 base and V by 0 bases; bases with no gene match: 4. This CDR3 is 16 amino acids long. Germline V CDR1 and CDR2: SGHKS, YYEKEE (reference sequence).

This clonotype was counted ten times or more. The gene calls are TRBV20-1 and TRBJ1-3, with D uncertain. CDR1 is DFQATT, CDR2 SNEGSKA, per germline (reference sequence). Trimming shortened V by 6 bases and J by 0 bases, and 12 bases separated the two germline ends. CDR3 size: 14 residues. This chain's CDR3 is CSAKRDPSGNTIYF. The CDR3 DNA follows: TGCAGTGCAAAGCGGGATCCCTCTGGAAACACCATATATTTT.

This clonotype was detected many times. The chain carries TRBV20-1 and TRBJ1-5; D is uncertain. The CDR3 runs 13 residues. The germline CDR1 and CDR2 sequences are DFQATT and SNEGSKA (reference sequence). Trimming shortened V by 6 bases and J by 9 bases, and 18 bases separated the two germline ends. The CDR3 bases are TGCAGTGCAAGACCGGGAGAGAGTAGGCCCCAGCATTTT. Protein: CSARPGESRPQHF.

This clonotype was detected ten times or more. The genes are TRBV7-2 and TRBJ2-7; no reliable D call. The CDR3 sequence is 11 residues long. Trimming took off 6 bases at V and 6 bases at J, with 9 bases between the two ends. CDR1 is SGHTA, CDR2 FQGNSA, per germline. CDR3 in amino acids: CASSSRSEQYF. CDR3 nucleotides: TGTGCCAGCAGTAGCAGGAGCGAGCAGTACTTC.

This clonotype appeared many times. This sequence joins TRBV6-5 and TRBJ2-5, with D hard to call. The germline gives CDR1 MNHEY, CDR2 SVGAGI. This CDR3 has 12 amino acids. Trimming shortened V by 4 bases and J by 3 bases, and 6 bases separated the two germline ends. CDR3 sequence (DNA): TGTGCCAGCAGTTCCCTAGAAGAGACCCAGTACTTC. Translating it yields CASSSLEETQYF.

This clonotype was observed at least ten times. This chain links TRBV7-9 with TRBJ1-1, with D perhaps TRBD1 (6 bases). The CDR3 runs to 14 residues. Germline values: CDR1 SEHNR, CDR2 FQNEAQ (reference sequence). The V end was cut by 5 bases, the J end by 7 bases, with 17 bases between. The CDR3 DNA follows: TGTGCCAGCAGCGCCCCCAGGGGCGGTAATGAAGCTTTCTTT. Amino acids: CASSAPRGGNEAFF.

This clonotype was picked up many times. CDR3 bases: TGCAGTGCTAGAGATCGGGCAACTATAAGGAACACTGAAGCTTTCTTT. Translating it yields CSARDRATIRNTEAFF. The V gene is TRBV20-1, the J gene TRBJ1-1; D gene uncertain. The CDR3 contains 16 residues. CDR1 is DFQATT, CDR2 SNEGSKA, per germline (reference sequence). V lost 0 bases and J lost 1, with 15 bases in between.

This clonotype was found many times. The V gene is TRBV20-1, the J gene TRBJ2-3; 12 nucleotides line up with TRBD1. After removal of 5 bases from V and 6 bases from J, the junction contained 12 bases not matched to a gene. Germline CDR1 reads DFQATT; CDR2 reads SNEGSKA (reference sequence). This CDR3 region has 16 residues. CDR3: CSAFNRDRGRSDTQYF. The CDR3 DNA sequence: TGCAGTGCTTTTAACCGGGACAGGGGGCGAAGCGATACGCAGTATTTT.

The sample holds many counts of this clonotype. V gene TRBV12-3 or TRBV12-4 combines with J gene TRBJ1-1; 7 bases align to TRBD1. This CDR3 contains 14 residues. The J segment lost 2 bases and the V segment lost 5 bases, leaving 5 bases of the junction unmatched. This CDR3 reads CASSPGQSNTEAFF. The CDR3 DNA follows: TGTGCCAGCAGTCCGGGACAGAGCAACACTGAAGCTTTCTTT.